This T cell receptor beta chain was identified in a study of Graves' ophthalmopathy and Graves' hyperthyroidism. Study in general: Specimen type is peripheral blood, obtained at initial diagnosis before any treatment.

This clonotype was counted many times. What it recognizes is unknown. Amplified TCR beta CDR3 regions were obtained using RNA transcripts as template. HTBI-primed RT-PCR formed the first round, and a multiplex PCR formed the second. TCRdb reprocessed the multiplex PCR reads via MiXCR and lists one record per CDR3 protein. The repertoire holds 350,000 or so distinct CDR3 sequences, with 15% to 20% as singletons. Regarding the study as a whole: A roughly 80% specificity and around 89% sensitivity were achieved by a 13-signature model that separated ophthalmopathy from stable hyperthyroidism.

The CDR3 runs 15 residues. The ends were cut back, 6 bases at V and 0 bases at J, with 15 bases in the middle. CDR1 DFQATT and CDR2 SNEGSKA come from the germline V gene (reference sequence). This clonotype was sampled from an adult man with Graves' ophthalmopathy. The chain has TRBV20-1 and TRBJ2-4, with D uncertain. Sequences were obtained from peripheral blood. The CDR3 DNA reads TGCAGTGCGTGGAGCAGCACTTTAGCCAAAAACATTCAGTACTTC. Encoded protein: CSAWSSTLAKNIQYF.